The clone carrying this T cell receptor beta chain has only a few counts. Its antigen is unknown. The Oncomine TCR Beta short-read assay generated sequence data from the DNA of cultured CD4+ T cells. Investigators isolated genomic DNA from cultured CD4+ T cells. TCRdb reanalysed the PCR reads using MiXCR and keeps one entry per CDR3 protein. Among fewer than 20,000 distinct CDR3 sequences listed, 44% were seen once. The data stem from a study of vaccination and CD4 T cells after COVID-19. Overall study: Convalescent patients, SARS-CoV-2 positive by nasal swab PCR, comprised 10 or so mild cases and one severe case.

Documented time point: late sampling 161 to 241 days after vaccination in three convalescent patients. Regarding treatment: approximately nine-day PBMC culture with coronavirus spike peptide pools or control peptides (ViraFEST assay). This CDR3 contains 15 residues. Germline CDR1 MNHEY, CDR2 SMNVEV (reference sequence). With V trimmed by 6 bases and J by 10 bases, 8 bases remained unmatched. Sequencing was performed on CD4+ T cells from blood, cultured in vitro, taken about 7 months after SARS-CoV-2 vaccination. The gene calls are TRBV27 and TRBJ1-6; 11 positions agree with TRBD1. The receptor's source is a human donor who had recovered from COVID-19. The CDR3 sequence: CASRKGTGGSSPLHF. The CDR3 DNA reads TGTGCCAGCAGGAAAGGGACAGGGGGTTCATCACCCCTCCACTTT.